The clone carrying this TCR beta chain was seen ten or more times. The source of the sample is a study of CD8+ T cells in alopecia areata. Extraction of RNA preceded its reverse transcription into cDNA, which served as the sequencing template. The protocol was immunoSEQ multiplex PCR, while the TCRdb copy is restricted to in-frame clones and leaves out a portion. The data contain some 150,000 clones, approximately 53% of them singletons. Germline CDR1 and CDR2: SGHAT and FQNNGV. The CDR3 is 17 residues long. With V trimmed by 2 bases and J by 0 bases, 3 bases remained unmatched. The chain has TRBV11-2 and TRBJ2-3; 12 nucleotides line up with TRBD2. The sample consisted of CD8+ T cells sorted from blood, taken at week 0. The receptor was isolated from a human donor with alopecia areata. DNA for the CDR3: TGTGCCAGCAGCTTAAGCCTAGCGGGGGGGAGCACAGATACGCAGTATTTT. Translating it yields CASSLSLAGGSTDTQYF. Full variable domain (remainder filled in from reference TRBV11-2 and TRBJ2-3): EAGVAQSPRYKIIEKRQSVAFWCNPISGHATLYWYQQILGQGPKLLIQFQNNGVVDDSQLPKDRFSAERLKGVDSTLKIQPAKLEDSAVYLCASSLSLAGGSTDTQYFGPGTRLTVL.